Detailed here is one TCR beta chain. No cognate antigen has been identified for it. No much larger clone is present one base from it, and per-base qualities are unavailable. The trial excluded patients who had a history of autoimmune disease or who were on systemic immunosuppression. Peripheral blood for TCR sequencing was collected from all dose cohorts at baseline, on cycle 4 day 1, and on cycle 7 day 1. Samples were obtained from an open-label, multicenter, first-in-human phase I dose-escalation trial of ivuxolimab. Adults with locally advanced or metastatic melanoma, renal cell carcinoma, hepatocellular carcinoma or head and neck squamous cell carcinoma were enrolled in the trial. Before TCR sequencing, CD4+ T cells and CD8+ T cells were sorted from peripheral blood as separate populations. Genomic DNA was extracted from sorted cells for sequencing of the TCRbeta CDR3 region. The immunoSEQ Assay was used for sequencing of TCRbeta CDR3 regions. The table was pulled from immuneACCESS by TCRdb, which kept in-frame rearrangements only. Such tables lose some clones; where checked, under half of the loss comes from unresolved V genes, and the rest has no known cause. The sample records 84,000 or so clones, more than 80% of which are singletons. The leading ten clones occupy approximately 2.6% of the sample.

Reading the germline V gene gives CDR1 SGHVS and CDR2 FNYEAQ. Taken from cysteine to phenylalanine, the CDR3 has 13 residues. Here the CDR3 DNA is all that survives: 39 bases in frame from base 1. Clipping removes 5 bases from V and 11 bases from J, with 9 as the unmatched junction base count. The data were obtained in a study of OX40 agonist ivuxolimab in advanced cancers. With respect to the entire study: Ivuxolimab was an agonistic, fully human IgG2 monoclonal antibody directed against OX40 (CD134), a costimulatory receptor. Intravenous ivuxolimab was administered to patients every 2 weeks at six dose levels: 0.01, 0.1, 0.3, 1.5, 3 and 10 mg/kg. Of the approximately 50 patients in dose escalation, some 19 had hepatocellular carcinoma, approximately 15 had melanoma, 9 had renal cell carcinoma and 9 had head and neck cancer. The dose-escalation cohort was around 84% male with a mean age of roughly 62 years, ranging from 23 to 79. Prior anti-PD-1, anti-PD-L1 or anti-CTLA-4 therapy was permitted, and 35% to 40% of dose-escalation patients had received checkpoint inhibitors. Partial responses occurred in three dose-escalation patients, of whom one had hepatocellular carcinoma and two had cutaneous melanoma. Peripheral TCRbeta sequencing aimed to test whether ivuxolimab altered TCR sequence diversity and caused clonal T-cell expansion. The paper reports the monotherapy dose-escalation portion (N of about 50 patients) of the phase I ivuxolimab trial. The paper as a whole reports these results and caveats: After ivuxolimab, more expanded clones were found on average in CD8+ T cells than in CD4+ T cells. Clonal expansion of both CD4+ and CD8+ blood T cells was observed from baseline to week 6 at doses 0.1 to 3.0 mg/kg. Partial responders in the 0.1-3.0 mg/kg groups had among the lowest normalized peripheral clonal expansion, especially among CD8+ T cells. The antigen specificity of the clonally expanded peripheral T cells was not determined. Low levels of normalized T-cell clonal expansion were also seen in some patients who did not respond.

The sequence was obtained from an adult with an advanced solid tumor such as melanoma, head and neck, liver or kidney cancer. The specimen was CD4+ or CD8+ T cells sorted from blood, collected in a trial of the OX40 agonist ivuxolimab. Here the chain combines TRBV7-6 and TRBJ1-1, with 9 middle bases fitting TRBD1. The CDR3 corresponds to CASSPSTGQGAFF. The DNA sequence is given as TGTGCCAGCAGCCCTTCGACGGGACAGGGCGCTTTCTTT.